This TCR beta chain was recovered during a study of regulatory T cells in long-lasting Graves disease (dated by TCRdb to the early 2020s). With respect to the entire study: Antithyroid drugs had been taken for less than 3 months by newly diagnosed Graves' disease patients. Persistent Graves' disease patients were compared with newly diagnosed Graves' disease patients by peripheral blood TCR sequencing and RNA sequencing. The study was conducted in China and was registered as a clinical trial. A total of about 33 samples underwent TCR sequencing, from 13 patients with persistent Graves' disease and 20 or so patients with newly diagnosed Graves' disease.

V is cut by 5 bases and J by 1 base, and the space between the germline ends is 12 bases. The CDR3 runs 15 amino acids, cysteine and phenylalanine included. CDR3 DNA only is kept here, 45 bases in frame from base 1. Taken from the germline V gene, the CDR1 and CDR2 loops are SGHTA and FQGNSA. Overall study results and their limits: The authors acknowledged the small sample size as a limitation that may reduce accuracy. Sequencing and analysis were restricted to the TCR beta chain. A larger number of public clonotypes was shared among persistent patients (about 2,700) than among newly diagnosed patients (around 870). TRBV28, TRBJ1-2 and TRBJ2-5 were preferentially used in persistent disease, while TRBV20-1 and TRBJ2-1 were favored in newly diagnosed disease. Only peripheral blood was studied, because thyroid tissue, the primary lesion, was inaccessible. Compared with newly diagnosed patients, persistent Graves' disease patients had lower TCR Shannon entropy and fewer highly expanded clones, which suggests clonal expansion.

The library came from multiplex PCR. Sequencing used an Illumina HiSeq 4000. TCR beta libraries were built with iRepertoire HTBI primers and Arm-PCR amplification of CDR3 regions. Before sequencing, the PCR products went through gel purification. Per the source publication's procedure: A total of 60 to 80 TRBV and about 13 TRBJ segments were identified across samples and were used for gene usage analysis of CDR3 amino acid clonotypes. COPE and FqMerger were used to merge the filtered high-quality paired reads into contigs. Contigs were aligned with BLAST to IMGT TRBV, TRBD and TRBJ reference genes, and CDR3 was defined per IMGT. Clonotypes above 0.1% frequency were classified as highly expanded clones. Shannon entropy was used to measure repertoire diversity, and the Gini coefficient was used to measure V-J evenness. A clonotype was considered public if more than one individual shared it. The public reads were reprocessed in TCRdb via fastp at Q25 and MiXCR, keeping in-frame beta chains. Records with the same CDR3 protein are collapsed into one entry carrying the most frequent genes and DNA. Clone size and V and J calls follow TCRdb, not the original study. The sample contains roughly 440,000 distinct CDR3 sequences, about 15% of them found a single time. The leading ten clones occupy around a quarter of the sample.

What the time point label conveys for this sample: newly diagnosed GD, antithyroid drugs for less than 3 months. For both TCR sequencing and RNA sequencing, RNA was extracted from PBMCs using TRIzol. The diagnosis of Graves' disease followed American Thyroid Association guidelines. Patients were recruited from an endocrinology department in Xi'an, China. Each patient gave roughly 8.4 milliliters of peripheral blood, collected in an EDTA anticoagulant tube. Ficoll Paque Plus density gradient separation was used to isolate PBMCs, and no additional T cell sorting was done. An Agilent 2100 Bioanalyzer and agarose gel were used to check RNA quality, and a NanoDrop 2000 was used to measure RNA concentration. In its sample, this clonotype was seen many times. It has no known antigen specificity. No qualities accompany the bases; no much larger clone lies one base away. The same specimen was also included in a second study, on T cells in Graves' hyperthyroidism and ophthalmopathy. Reported in the second study: Graves' hyperthyroidism was defined as stable when no progression to ophthalmopathy occurred over 18 months of follow-up. Hyperthyroidism patients were newly diagnosed, had a disease duration of under 2 months, and were aged 18 to 65 years. Exclusion was applied to patients with uncontrolled infections, other autoimmune diseases, pregnancy or lactation. Diagnoses relied on clinical symptoms, serum thyroxine and TRAb, thyroid ultrasound and orbital computed tomography. The TCR CDR3 was subjected to a first round of RT-PCR using the HTBI primer set and the Qiagen OneStep RT-PCR kit. Most expanded thyroid clonotypes (frequency above 0.001) were also found in blood, which suggests that blood repertoires may mirror thyroid immune responses. Ophthalmopathy was separated from stable hyperthyroidism by a 13 V-J signature model, with 85% to 90% sensitivity and just over 81% specificity obtained in cross-validation and 80%/75% obtained in testing. In validation, the model predicted progression to ophthalmopathy with over 60% sensitivity and 72% to 75% specificity, a median of 6.5 months before onset. A discovery cohort of roughly 100 patients, about 43 with Graves' ophthalmopathy and over 55 with stable Graves' hyperthyroidism, was used to find distinguishing TCR V-J signatures. Whether ophthalmopathy could be predicted prospectively was tested in an independent validation cohort made up of about 18 hyperthyroidism patients plus 17 patients who later progressed to ophthalmopathy. The 100 discovery patients were divided at random into training and test sets in a 7:3 ratio. Thyroid tissue and blood T-cell repertoires from over 5 Graves' hyperthyroidism patients were also compared in the study. Once sampling was done, hyperthyroidism patients were given methimazole at a starting dose of 30 mg daily, whereas ophthalmopathy patients were given high-dose intravenous methylprednisolone. Libraries were constructed in a second round of multiplex PCR, after which size selection and purification were carried out. Paired-end sequencing of the libraries was performed with 100 bp reads on an Illumina HiSeq2000. SOAPnuke was used to process the raw data, removing reads that contained adapters or uncalled bases, had a mean Phred below 15, or lacked an exact match to the constant primer or identifier. High-quality paired reads were merged with COPE v1.2.5, and unique nucleotide sequences were defined as clonotypes. Clonotypes were aligned to IMGT TRBV, TRBD and TRBJ reference segments using MiTCR v1.1. Analysis was restricted to V-J combinations with a frequency above 0.0001, which covered 98% to 99.2% of repertoires. The TCS score was defined as the ratio of F50 (clonal expansion) to E x V (chaos), calculated using BLOSUM62-based TCRdist between CDR3 peptides within each V-J. Welch's t-statistics and random forest reduced 500 to 550 V-J features to about 13, which were used in a naive Bayes classifier (R e1071). No statistical method was used to fix the sample size in advance, and group allocation was not hidden from the investigators. The paper describes TCR Vbeta CDR3 sequencing of 135 peripheral blood samples, made up of roughly 45 ophthalmopathy patients, 70 to 75 hyperthyroidism patients and 17 progressor patients.

Sequenced here: peripheral blood mononuclear cells (PBMCs), sampled at new diagnosis, from a patient treated with antithyroid drugs. The V gene is TRBV7-2 and the J gene is TRBJ1-5; 6 matching bases give a weak D call of TRBD1. This receptor was taken from a woman under 30 with Graves disease. Donor details come from another sample of the same person, matched by shared clones. The CDR3 reads CASSAYRESNQPQHF. Here is the DNA: TGTGCCAGCAGCGCTTACAGGGAGAGCAATCAGCCCCAGCATTTT.